Below are 7 T cell receptor beta chains sequenced from a single sample in a study of blood T cells in healthy people across ages. It was with a sample-barcoded 5' primer and a J-beta primer mix that a second PCR of about 7 to 12 cycles was run. From the 5' RACE reads, TCRdb called clonotypes with MiXCR, one entry per CDR3 protein. Among about 1,500,000 distinct CDR3 sequences listed, roughly 40% were seen once. The sample comprised blood. The receptors were gathered from a woman aged 18-29 years in good health.

There are many counts of this clonotype. This chain uses TRBV4-1 with TRBJ2-4; D perhaps matches TRBD1 (6 bases). This CDR3 region has 15 residues. V lost 2 bases to trimming and J lost 0 bases, with 8 bases between them. Germline V lookup: CDR1 MGHRA, CDR2 YSYEKL. The CDR3 nucleotides read TGCGCCAGCAGCCAACCACAGGGAGCCAAAAACATTCAGTACTTC. This encodes CASSQPQGAKNIQYF.

This clonotype showed up just a few times. This chain uses TRBV6-6 with TRBJ2-4, with TRBD2 matching 10 bases. The better agreement between TRBJ2-7 and the DNA end casts doubt on the J call. Germline values: CDR1 MNHNY, CDR2 SVGAGI (reference sequence). The CDR3 spans 12 residues. The CDR3 nucleotides are TGTGCCAGCCTAGCGGGAGATTACGAGCAGTACTTC. Encoded protein: CASLAGDYEQYF.

The J gene is TRBJ2-2, the V gene TRBV19, with D possibly TRBD1 on 6 matching bases. This CDR3 spans 18 amino acids. Germline CDR1 LNHDA, CDR2 SQIVND (reference sequence). V was pared by 4 bases and J by 1 base, with 19 bases between. The DNA of the CDR3 is TGTGCCAGTAGTACCCGACAGGCAAATCCCGTGAACACCGGGGAGCTGTTTTTT. Amino acid sequence: CASSTRQANPVNTGELFF.

V usage is TRBV18 and J usage is TRBJ1-2; D may be TRBD1 (5 bases). The ends were cut back, 7 bases at V and 1 base at J, with 19 bases in the middle. This CDR3 comprises 16 residues. The germline V gene encodes CDR1 KGHSH and CDR2 LQKENI. CDR3 nucleotide sequence: TGTGCCAGCTTCCCAGGGACGGAAGGATTTAACTATGGCTACACCTTC. It yields the protein CASFPGTEGFNYGYTF. The full variable domain, in which reference TRBV18 and TRBJ1-2 provide the parts outside the CDR3, is NAGVMQNPRHLVRRRGQEARLRCSPMKGHSHVYWYRQLPEEGLKFMVYLQKENIIDESGMPKERFSAEFPKEGPSILRIQQVVRGDSAAYFCASFPGTEGFNYGYTFGSGTRLTVV.

This clonotype was observed a few times. The rearrangement uses TRBV5-1 and TRBJ2-7, with TRBD2 identical over 7 bases. The CDR3 contains 17 residues. Trimming cost V 4 bases and J 3 bases; bases outside gene matches: 16. Germline values: CDR1 SGHRS, CDR2 YFSETQ. CDR3 DNA: TGCGCCAGCAGCCCGGACCCCCAACGGGAGGTTGGCTACGAGCAGTACTTC. Encoded protein: CASSPDPQREVGYEQYF.

The rearrangement joins TRBV20-1 to TRBJ2-7; D is possibly TRBD1 (5 bases). Germline CDR1 reads DFQATT; CDR2 reads SNEGSKA (reference sequence). The CDR3 is 12 residues long. Trimming stripped 4 bases from V and 3 bases from J, with 10 bases between. The DNA of the CDR3 is TGCAGTGCTATCGACAGTAACTACGAGCAGTACTTC. Translation: CSAIDSNYEQYF.

This clonotype showed up just a few times. The V call is TRBV5-1, the J call TRBJ2-7; D is ambiguous. Germline values: CDR1 SGHRS, CDR2 YFSETQ. Trimming stripped 4 bases from V and 6 bases from J, with 14 bases between. The CDR3 sequence is 13 residues long. In nucleotides, the CDR3 is TGCGCCAGCAGCCCCAACGACCTGGGCGAGCAGTACTTC. Translation: CASSPNDLGEQYF.